Each of the 21 T cell receptor beta chains below was sequenced from the same sample in a study of T cells in Graves' hyperthyroidism and ophthalmopathy. TCR beta CDR3 regions were amplified from RNA transcripts. The study used the HTBI primer set for a first-round RT-PCR of the TCR CDR3. One entry per CDR3 protein, called by TCRdb with MiXCR from the multiplex PCR reads. The table has some 580,000 distinct CDR3 sequences, 15% to 20% seen once. Sequencing input: blood. Every receptor here comes from a woman between 40 and 50 years old with Graves' ophthalmopathy.

This clonotype appeared many times. The rearrangement links TRBV20-1 to TRBJ1-1, with TRBD1 as a possible D gene (6 bases). This CDR3 comprises 16 residues. CDR1 is DFQATT, CDR2 SNEGSKA, per germline (reference sequence). Deletions cut 0 bases from V and 1 base from J, with 15 bases between. CDR3 in DNA: TGCAGTGCTAGAGAGGTCCGAAGGGACACGAACACTGAAGCTTTCTTT. It encodes CSAREVRRDTNTEAFF.

The chain employs TRBV5-1 and TRBJ2-7; TRBD2 agrees at 16 bases. CDR1 SGHRS and CDR2 YFSETQ come from the germline V gene. The CDR3 runs to 20 residues. V trimming: 1 base; J trimming: 4 bases; junction bases outside the gene matches: 14. The CDR3 is CASSLSRLGLAGGPGYEQYF. For the CDR3, the DNA is TGCGCCAGCAGCTTGTCGAGGTTGGGACTAGCGGGAGGGCCCGGGTACGAGCAGTACTTC.

The chain uses TRBV29-1 and TRBJ2-1; 10 bases map to TRBD2. The CDR3 extends over 13 amino acids. Trimming cost V 8 bases and J 6 bases; bases outside gene matches: 7. CDR1 SQVTM and CDR2 ANQGSEA come from the germline V gene. The CDR3 sequence is CSTDRTSGNEQFF. The CDR3, as DNA: TGCAGCACGGACCGGACTAGCGGCAATGAGCAGTTCTTC.

The table lists this clonotype with a few counts. CDR3 DNA: TGCGCCAGCAAAAAAAGTCCGGAAATCGGAAACACCATATATTTT. Translating gives CASKKSPEIGNTIYF. The rearrangement uses TRBV5-1 and TRBJ1-3; D call uncertain. The CDR3 runs 15 residues. V was pared by 6 bases and J by 4 bases, with 17 bases between. The germline V gene has CDR1 SGHRS and CDR2 YFSETQ. The full variable domain, with the rest looked up from reference TRBV5-1 and TRBJ1-3, is KAGVTQTPRYLIKTRGQQVTLSCSPISGHRSVSWYQQTPGQGLQFLFEYFSETQRNKGNFPGRFSGRQFSNSRSEMNVSTLELGDSALYLCASKKSPEIGNTIYFGEGSWLTVV.

The V call is TRBV6-2 or TRBV6-3, the J call TRBJ2-5, with TRBD2 identical over 10 bases. The V gene end was trimmed by 4 bases and the J gene end by 2 bases; junction bases not matched to a gene: 19. The CDR3 has 20 residues. The germline gives CDR1 MNHEY, CDR2 SVGEGT. The CDR3 loop is CASSFEREGELGMRQETQYF. CDR3 nucleotide sequence: TGTGCCAGCAGTTTCGAGCGGGAGGGGGAATTAGGGATGAGACAAGAGACCCAGTACTTC.

This clonotype was detected ten times or more. The chain is built from TRBV2 and TRBJ2-5; D might be TRBD2 (5 bases). CDR3 length: 15 amino acids. V shed 5 bases and J shed 2 bases, with 15 bases lying between them. CDR1 is SNHLY and CDR2 is FYNNEI in the germline V gene. CDR3 protein: CASSPYVGLQETQYF. CDR3 nucleotides: TGTGCCAGCAGTCCTTACGTTGGACTTCAAGAGACCCAGTACTTC.

This clonotype was seen a handful of times. The CDR3 end shows no conserved phenylalanine or tryptophan, and so a read error is likely. The chain has TRBV2 and TRBJ1-1; no firm D call. This CDR3 is 17 amino acids long. Germline V CDR1 and CDR2: SNHLY, FYNNEI. V was trimmed by 0 bases and J by 0 bases, leaving 14 bases between them. The CDR3 DNA reads as TGTGCCAGCAGTGAAGCGCGGCAGTCTAAACTGAACACTGAAGCTTTCCTT. Its protein product is CASSEARQSKLNTEAFL.

V gene TRBV11-2 combines with J gene TRBJ2-7, with 7 bases identical to TRBD2. V was pared by 2 bases and J by 2 bases, with 3 bases of the junction left unmatched. Germline assignment: CDR1 SGHAT and CDR2 FQNNGV. The CDR3 spans 14 residues. The CDR3 DNA follows: TGTGCCAGCAGCTTAACTAGCGCGGCCTACGAGCAGTACTTC. It is translated as CASSLTSAAYEQYF.

The chain combines TRBV18 with TRBJ2-7, with D tentatively TRBD2 (5 bases). CDR1 and CDR2 from the germline V gene are KGHSH and LQKENI. V lost 0 bases and J 2 bases, leaving 14 bases between the germline ends. The CDR3 contains 16 residues. In DNA, the CDR3 is TGTGCCAGCTCACCACCCGAGGGCCAAAAGGCCTACGAGCAGTACTTC. Encoded protein: CASSPPEGQKAYEQYF.

This clonotype was found a few times. The J gene is TRBJ2-5, the V gene TRBV11-2, with D perhaps TRBD2 (5 bases). Trimming pared 0 bases from V and 9 bases from J, leaving 11 bases between. The CDR3 length is 13 residues. Germline CDR1 SGHAT, CDR2 FQNNGV. The DNA for the CDR3 is TGTGCCAGCAGCTTAGATATCGGGGATGCCCAGTACTTC. Its protein product is CASSLDIGDAQYF.

This clonotype showed up just a few times. The V and J genes are TRBV29-1 and TRBJ1-1, with 8 bases fitting TRBD1. Germline loops: CDR1 SQVTM, CDR2 ANQGSEA. The V gene end was trimmed by 5 bases and the J gene end by 3 bases; junction bases not matched to a gene: 8. The CDR3 totals 14 residues. In DNA, the CDR3 is TGCAGCGTTTCCCCCGGGACAGGCGACACTGAAGCTTTCTTT. Its translation is CSVSPGTGDTEAFF.

In its sample, this clonotype was seen many times. The chain recombines TRBV3-1 with TRBJ1-3; 9 nucleotides match TRBD1. The CDR3 runs to 14 residues. Germline loops: CDR1 LGHDT, CDR2 YNNKEL (reference sequence). Losses at the gene ends were 4 bases for V and 8 bases for J; bases not matched to a gene: 6. Here the CDR3 reads CASSPSGTGHTIYF. The CDR3 nucleotides read TGTGCCAGCAGCCCCTCCGGGACAGGGCACACCATATATTTT. Full variable domain (missing parts from reference TRBV3-1 and TRBJ1-3): DTAVSQTPKYLVTQMGNDKSIKCEQNLGHDTMYWYKQDSKKFLKIMFSYNNKELIINETVPNRFSPKSPDKAHLNLHINSLELGDSAVYFCASSPSGTGHTIYFGEGSWLTVV.

This clonotype was seen a handful of times. This sequence joins TRBV15 and TRBJ1-6; 7 positions match TRBD1. The CDR3 has 15 residues. The J segment lost 4 bases and the V segment lost 4 bases, leaving 4 bases of the junction unmatched. Germline V gene lookup returns CDR1 LNHNV and CDR2 YYDKDF (reference sequence). CDR3 sequence (DNA): TGTGCCACCAGCACTCCGGGACAGTATAATTCACCCCTCCACTTT. Translating it yields CATSTPGQYNSPLHF. Full variable domain (remainder filled in from reference TRBV15 and TRBJ1-6): DAMVIQNPRYQVTQFGKPVTLSCSQTLNHNVMYWYQQKSSQAPKLLFHYYDKDFNNEADTPDNFQSRRPNTSFCFLDIRSPGLGDTAMYLCATSTPGQYNSPLHFGNGTRLTVT.

The chain uses TRBV28 and TRBJ2-7; no reliable D call. The CDR3 consists of 13 residues. In germline, CDR1 is MDHEN, CDR2 SYDVKM. The V end lost 3 bases, the J end lost 9 bases, and 15 bases lay between the germline ends. The CDR3 bases are TGTGCCAGCAGTTTTAATTATGGCGGCGGGCAGTACTTC. This encodes CASSFNYGGGQYF.

This clonotype was observed many times. This chain connects TRBV3-1 to TRBJ2-5; D might be TRBD1 or TRBD2, each matching 7 bases. Germline assignment: CDR1 LGHDT and CDR2 YNNKEL (reference sequence). V lost 2 bases and J 5 bases, leaving 12 bases between the germline ends. This CDR3 comprises 14 residues. The CDR3 bases are TGTGCCAGCAGCCAACAGGGGGGGTTCGAGACCCAGTACTTC. Its translation is CASSQQGGFETQYF.

V and J are TRBV2 and TRBJ2-3, with TRBD1 matching 7 bases. Germline values: CDR1 SNHLY, CDR2 FYNNEI. With V trimmed by 8 bases and J by 0 bases, 5 bases remained unmatched. This CDR3 comprises 14 residues. CDR3 sequence reads: CASHGTASTDTQYF. The CDR3 nucleotides read TGTGCCAGCCACGGGACAGCGAGCACAGATACGCAGTATTTT.

V and J are TRBV5-6 and TRBJ2-3, with TRBD2 identical over 9 bases. The ends lost 6 bases at V and 6 bases at J; junction bases unmatched: 8. CDR1 is SGHDT, CDR2 YYEEEE, per germline. The CDR3 contains 14 residues. CDR3 residues: CASTHAGGLDTQYF. The CDR3 DNA is TGTGCCAGCACCCATGCGGGGGGGCTGGATACGCAGTATTTT.

At least ten counts were recorded for this clonotype. This chain connects TRBV28 to TRBJ2-1, with unresolved D. This CDR3 comprises 13 residues. Per germline, CDR1 MDHEN and CDR2 SYDVKM. Trimming took off 7 bases at V and 5 bases at J, with 12 bases between the two ends. The DNA for the CDR3 is TGTGCCAGCACCAACGCTGGGAACAATGAGCAGTTCTTC. Protein: CASTNAGNNEQFF.

In this sample, this clonotype turned up a few times. The V call is TRBV6-5, the J call TRBJ1-5; D ambiguous. CDR1 is MNHEY, CDR2 SVGAGI, per germline. The CDR3 runs 16 residues. V dropped 6 bases and J dropped 1 base, with 16 bases sitting between them. CDR3 nucleotide sequence: TGTGCCAGCAGCCAATCGAAGAGATTAAGCAATCAGCCCCAGCATTTT. Encoded protein: CASSQSKRLSNQPQHF.

This clonotype came up many times. The gene calls are TRBV7-6 and TRBJ2-3; D might be TRBD1 (5 bases). This CDR3 is built from 16 residues. Trimming pared 4 bases from V and 0 bases from J, leaving 14 bases between. The germline V gene has CDR1 SGHVS and CDR2 FNYEAQ. CDR3 in DNA: TGTGCCAGCAGCTCAAGACAGTACACTAGCACAGATACGCAGTATTTT. Protein: CASSSRQYTSTDTQYF.

This clonotype has a handful of counts. For the CDR3, the DNA is TGTGCCAGCAGCCCTCGACAGGGGGCCCCCTACAATGAGCAGTTCTTC. Protein: CASSPRQGAPYNEQFF. This chain uses TRBV9 with TRBJ2-1; TRBD1 matches 10 bases. This CDR3 comprises 16 residues. After removal of 4 bases from V and 2 bases from J, the junction contained 6 bases not matched to a gene. The germline V gene encodes CDR1 SGDLS and CDR2 YYNGEE.